The clone carrying this T cell receptor beta chain was detected ten times or more. The sample is drawn from a study of early T cells in non-severe SARS-CoV-2 infection. Trimming removed 3 bases at V and 1 base at J, with 12 bases between. Germline-derived CDR1 and CDR2 are DFQATT and SNEGSKA (reference sequence). The CDR3 runs to 14 residues. TCRdb re-analysed the 5' RACE reads in MiXCR, keeping a single row per CDR3 protein. The sample records 50,000 to 85,000 distinct CDR3 sequences, roughly 9.1% being singletons. The source is an adult who was a healthcare worker with PCR-confirmed SARS-CoV-2 infection or an uninfected control (not recorded which). What was sequenced was whole blood. This chain uses TRBV20-1 with TRBJ2-5; D may be TRBD2 (5 bases). The CDR3 DNA reads TGCAGTGCTAGCAGCGGAGCCGCCCAAGAGACCCAGTACTTC. This translates into CSASSGAAQETQYF.